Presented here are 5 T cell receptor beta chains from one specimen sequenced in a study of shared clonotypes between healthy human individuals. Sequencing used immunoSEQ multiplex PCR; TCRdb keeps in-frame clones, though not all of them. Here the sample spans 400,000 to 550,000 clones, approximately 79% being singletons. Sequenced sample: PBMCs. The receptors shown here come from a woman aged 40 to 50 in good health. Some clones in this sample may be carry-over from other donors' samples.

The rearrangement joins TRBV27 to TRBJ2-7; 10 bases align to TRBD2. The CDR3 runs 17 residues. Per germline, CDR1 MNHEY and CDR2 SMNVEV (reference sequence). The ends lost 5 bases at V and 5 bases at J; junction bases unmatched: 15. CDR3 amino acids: CASSPRALAGDLHEQYF. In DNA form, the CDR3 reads TGTGCCAGCAGTCCCCGAGCCCTAGCGGGAGATCTCCACGAGCAGTACTTC.

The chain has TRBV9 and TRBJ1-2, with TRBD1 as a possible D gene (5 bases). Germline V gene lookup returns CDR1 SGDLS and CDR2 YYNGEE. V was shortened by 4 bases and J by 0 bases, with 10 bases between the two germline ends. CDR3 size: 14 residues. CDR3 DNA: TGTGCCAGCAGCTGGGACGGAACTAACTATGGCTACACCTTC. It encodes CASSWDGTNYGYTF.

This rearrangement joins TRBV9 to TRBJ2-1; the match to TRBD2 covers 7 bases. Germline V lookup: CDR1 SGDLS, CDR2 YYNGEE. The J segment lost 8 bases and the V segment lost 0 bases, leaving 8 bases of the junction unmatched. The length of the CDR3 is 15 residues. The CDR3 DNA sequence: TGTGCCAGCAGCGTAGGGTCGGGAGGAAAGGATGAGCAGTTCTTC. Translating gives CASSVGSGGKDEQFF. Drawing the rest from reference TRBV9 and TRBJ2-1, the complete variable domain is DSGVTQTPKHLITATGQRVTLRCSPRSGDLSVYWYQQSLDQGLQFLIQYYNGEERAKGNILERFSAQQFPDLHSELNLSSLELGDSALYFCASSVGSGGKDEQFFGPGTRLTVL.

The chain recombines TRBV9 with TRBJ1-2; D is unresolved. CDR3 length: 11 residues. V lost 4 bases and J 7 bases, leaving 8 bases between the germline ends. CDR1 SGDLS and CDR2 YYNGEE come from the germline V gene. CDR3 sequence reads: CASSPEGGYTF. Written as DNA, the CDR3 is TGTGCCAGCAGCCCCGAGGGTGGCTACACCTTC.

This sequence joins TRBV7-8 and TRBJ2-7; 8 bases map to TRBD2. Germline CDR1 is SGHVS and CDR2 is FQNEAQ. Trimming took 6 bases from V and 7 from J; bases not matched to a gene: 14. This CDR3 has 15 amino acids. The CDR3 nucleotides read TGTGCCAGCAGAGTATTGTCCAGCGGGAGTCGGGAGCAGTACTTC. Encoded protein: CASRVLSSGSREQYF. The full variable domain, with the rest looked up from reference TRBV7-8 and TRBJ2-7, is GAGVSQSPRYKVAKRGQDVALRCDPISGHVSLFWYQQALGQGPEFLTYFQNEAQLDKSGLPSDRFFAERPEGSVSTLKIQRTQQEDSAVYLCASRVLSSGSREQYFGPGTRLTVT.